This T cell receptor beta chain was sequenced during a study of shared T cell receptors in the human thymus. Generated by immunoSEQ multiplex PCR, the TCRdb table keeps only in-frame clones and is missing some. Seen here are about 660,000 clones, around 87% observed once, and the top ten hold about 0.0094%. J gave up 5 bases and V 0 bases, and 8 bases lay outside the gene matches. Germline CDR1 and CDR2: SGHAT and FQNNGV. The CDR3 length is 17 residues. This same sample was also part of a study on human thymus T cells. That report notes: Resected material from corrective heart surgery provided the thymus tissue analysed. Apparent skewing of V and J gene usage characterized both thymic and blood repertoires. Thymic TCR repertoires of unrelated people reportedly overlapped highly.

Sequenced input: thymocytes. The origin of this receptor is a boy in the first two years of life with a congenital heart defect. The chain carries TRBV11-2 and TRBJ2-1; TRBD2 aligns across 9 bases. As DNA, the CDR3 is TGTGCCAGCAGCTTAGATGGTAGCGGGAGCCCCCACAATGAGCAGTTCTTC. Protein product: CASSLDGSGSPHNEQFF.